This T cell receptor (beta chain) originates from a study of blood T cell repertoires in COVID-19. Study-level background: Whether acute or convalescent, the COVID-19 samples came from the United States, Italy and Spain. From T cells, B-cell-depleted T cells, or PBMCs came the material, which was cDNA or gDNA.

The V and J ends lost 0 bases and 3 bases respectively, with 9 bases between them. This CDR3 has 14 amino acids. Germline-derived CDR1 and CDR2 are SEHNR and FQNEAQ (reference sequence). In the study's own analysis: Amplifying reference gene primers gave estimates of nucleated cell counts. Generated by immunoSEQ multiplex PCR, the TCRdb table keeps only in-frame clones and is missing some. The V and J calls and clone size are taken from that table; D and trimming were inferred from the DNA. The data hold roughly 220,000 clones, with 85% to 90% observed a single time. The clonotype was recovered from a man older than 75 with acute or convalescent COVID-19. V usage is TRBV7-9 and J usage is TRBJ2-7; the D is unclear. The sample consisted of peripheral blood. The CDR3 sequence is CASSLAPGSYEQYF. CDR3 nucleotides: TGTGCCAGCAGCTTAGCGCCGGGTAGCTACGAGCAGTACTTC.